This TCR beta chain is from a study of cytomegalovirus exposure and HLA in healthy donors (dated by TCRdb to 2017 to 2019). About the investigation overall: An earlier analysis of under 600 of the donors reported about 250 Gb of sequence data and some 100 million unique TCR beta sequences from roughly 180 million T cells. An early release that covered roughly 600 HLA-typed donors contained 300 to 350 gigabases of sequencing data and tens of millions of unique TCR sequences. Of the 398 genotyped donors, over 70% fell in the genetic ancestry cluster associated with self-reported Caucasian donors. The study aimed to test whether cataloging public T cell receptors could reveal signatures of past pathogen exposure. The study used immunosequencing to profile the T cell repertoires of 600 to 850 subjects and linked those repertoires to cytomegalovirus serostatus. In addition to the first cohort of 650 to 800 subjects, a separate validation cohort of 120 different subjects was used. To predict cytomegalovirus infection status, the study brought together high-throughput TCR immunosequencing, statistical association of individual TCRs with disease status, and machine learning. A later analysis re-examined previously published TCR beta repertoires from roughly 720 donors and added high-resolution HLA genotyping to investigate patterns of TCR occurrence. Rather than using new phenotypic data, the later analysis identified candidate immune exposures from TCR beta sequences and from how often those sequences occurred across donors. An earlier analysis of about 620 of the donors applied high-throughput TCR beta sequencing to assess whether each TCR beta V gene segment acted as functional or pseudogenic. Donor age, sex, ethnicity and CMV serostatus were collected together with the repertoire data. A later genetic analysis took genome-wide SNP genotypes for about three fifths of the 666 donors and used that subset as a discovery cohort. Every repertoire in the discovery cohort had been generated on one and the same sequencing platform. Both class I and class II loci were covered by HLA typing, at four-digit resolution. Typing coverage varied by locus: about 620-630 donors for A, B, C, DRB1 and DQB1; roughly 500 for DQA1; about 570 for DPA1; around 450 for DPB1. Because of strong linkage in the cohort, roughly five DR-DQ haplotypes were treated as single units for association and clustering. Among around 400 genotyped donors of the cohort, an average of about 220,000 unique TCR beta nucleotide sequences was sequenced per donor, of which approximately 19% were non-productive. Broader findings and caveats from the paper: According to a later genetic analysis, donors in an Asian-associated ancestry cluster had fewer N-insertions in productive TCRs than the approximately 630-donor mean. The classifier was reported to diagnose cytomegalovirus status with high specificity and sensitivity in both the original and validation cohorts. The sequencing pipeline was judged likely to have produced a cluster of highly shared sequence variants as a technical artifact. In a later analysis, TCR association rates were found to vary across HLA loci, with the most associated TCRs seen for DRB1 alleles and the fewest for HLA-C alleles. Specific HLA alleles were associated with around 18,000 TCR beta sequences at a false discovery rate of 0.05 in a later analysis. Linkage disequilibrium might explain the correlated functional status among segregating V segments, but an unknown experimental factor could not be excluded. A total of about 150 TCR beta chains were listed by the study as associated with cytomegalovirus. For the cohort, immune exposure information was limited to CMV serostatus. HLA typing was unavailable for some donors at each locus, so association tests used only the typed subset. A later analysis reported that several top co-occurrence clusters appeared linked to parvovirus B19, influenza, CMV and Epstein-Barr virus. Only TCR beta chains were sequenced in this cohort, and the absence of alpha or paired-chain data limited detectable features. A later analysis found that most CMV-associated TCR beta chains appeared HLA-restricted, with HLA associations seemingly driven largely by CMV exposure. In a later genetic analysis, a missense DCLRE1C variant was associated with V-gene and J-gene trimming of TCR beta chains, and the association was replicated in an independent cohort. Approximately 16 rarely observed V segments, including chromosome 9 orphons, were excluded from the earlier analysis of about 600 of the donors because counts were too low. A further reported finding was that TCR beta sequences accurately predicted the HLA-A and HLA-B alleles for most subjects in the first cohort. It was suggested by the authors that the approach could potentially be generalized to other disease states and immunological phenotypes. The presence/absence analyses assumed that sequencing depth was roughly uniform across donors, and that assumption may not be true. In an earlier analysis of 587 of the donors, most TCR beta V segments were observed in productive rearrangements about 90% or about 30% of the time, broadly matching IMGT annotations. When HLA alleles, especially DR and DQ, strongly co-occurred, attributing TCR associations to individual alleles was difficult. Three of the identified cytomegalovirus-associated TCR beta chains were confirmed in vitro to be specific for cytomegalovirus antigens. While some public TCRs were present in many individuals, most TCR sequences turned up only very rarely across donors. Compared with equally common non-associated chains, HLA-associated TCR beta chains in a later analysis were more clonally expanded and had lower generation probabilities.

Receptor amplification or capture employed the immunoSEQ multiplex PCR assay. For the multiplex PCR, a mixture combining 60 forward primers for TCR Vbeta segments and 13 reverse primers for TCR Jbeta segments was used. A multiplex PCR assay on genomic DNA amplified the CDR3 region of rearranged TCR beta genes. The Illumina HiSeq System was used to sequence the amplified TCR beta libraries as 87-base-pair reads. The original pipeline was this. A later analysis counted approximately 74 million unique TCR beta chains across the 666 repertoires, and around 9.9 million of these chains were shared by at least two donors. Raw reads were error-corrected and collapsed into unique sequences by a nearest-neighbor algorithm in which closely related sequences were merged to remove PCR and sequencing errors. Alignment of CDR3 sequences to IMGT reference sequences was used to assign V, D and J gene segments. For a sequence to be retained, a match of at least six nucleotides was required to both a V gene segment and a J gene segment. Rearrangements were called productive when the CDR3 lacked stop codons and stayed in frame with V and J; all others were non-productive. Following IMGT convention, CDR3 was defined as the stretch from the second conserved V-encoded cysteine to the conserved J-encoded phenylalanine. Sequences without an unambiguous match to a single V gene segment were excluded from the earlier analysis of 587 of the donors. In an earlier analysis of some 590 of the donors, V segments were called functional above 56.7% productive rearrangements and were called segregating when the between-donor standard deviation exceeded 5%. To diagnose cytomegalovirus status from the catalog of TCR beta chain sequences, a statistical classification framework was built. In a later analysis, V and J genes were assigned by comparing TCR nucleotide sequences against IMGT/GENE-DB human TR gene sequences. Using the TCRdist pipeline, a later analysis assigned CDR3 sequences along with most-parsimonious VDJ recombination scenarios. In a later analysis, each TCR beta chain was defined by its CDR3 amino acid sequence together with its V-gene family, and reads lacking a unique V-gene family were excluded. A later analysis removed 592 highly shared, low-generation-probability nucleotide sequences to deal with suspected cross-contamination and a sequencing artifact. For each public chain, a later analysis derived a clonal expansion index from normalized ranks of inferred template counts within each repertoire. In a later analysis, generation probabilities were computed using a VDJ recombination model fitted to out-of-frame rearrangements, and the results were checked against IGoR. In a later analysis, TCR-TCR, TCR-HLA and TCR-CMV co-occurrence was scored with hypergeometric tests, and a repertoire-size bias correction was applied to TCR pairs. A later analysis estimated false discovery rates by permuting HLA or CMV assignments 20 times. In a later analysis, co-occurring TCRs were grouped using DBSCAN, with TCRdist sequence similarity added in when clustering inside HLA-allele-positive subsets. Co-occurrence clustering excluded repertoires with fewer than 30,000 or more than 120,000 public chains, plus five with anomalous nucleotide sharing. Not all clones reach the TCRdb copy of this immuneACCESS table, which keeps in-frame sequences only. Checked studies attribute under half of the gap to unresolved V genes and leave the rest unexplained. The D gene and trimming were derived from the DNA, and the V and J assignments and clone size from that table. The sample table contains 150,000 to 200,000 clones; only one count was recorded for 83% of them. Together, the top ten hold 1.6% of the sample.

Details on this clone: Its antigen is currently not known. Base qualities are not at hand, and no much larger clone is one base apart.

The cohort was made up of 666 healthy bone marrow donors. At the time of sampling, all cohort members were nominally healthy, though unrecorded immune exposures were likely present. The donor tested CMV seronegative, placing the donor among the roughly 350 seronegative members of the cohort. Every donor gave a peripheral blood sample, and the peripheral blood mononuclear cells from that sample were used for TCR beta sequencing. The Qiagen DNeasy Blood Extraction Kit was used to extract genomic DNA from the blood cell samples. Specimen: PBMCs. The clonotype comes from a man aged 50 to 60 in good health and CMV-seronegative.

CDR3 loop: CASRPGLAGQTGELFF. The nucleotide sequence is TGTGCCAGCAGACCTGGACTAGCGGGACAGACCGGGGAGCTGTTTTTT. Recombination joined TRBV7-9 with TRBJ2-2, and TRBD2 aligns with 12 junction nucleotides. Based on the germline V gene (reference sequence), the CDR1 and CDR2 sequences are SEHNR and FQNEAQ. The CDR3 covers 16 residues, taking in both the cysteine and the phenylalanine. This entry keeps only the CDR3 DNA: 48 bases, framed from base 1. Trimming takes 6 bases off V and 5 bases off J; junction bases not matched to a gene: 7.